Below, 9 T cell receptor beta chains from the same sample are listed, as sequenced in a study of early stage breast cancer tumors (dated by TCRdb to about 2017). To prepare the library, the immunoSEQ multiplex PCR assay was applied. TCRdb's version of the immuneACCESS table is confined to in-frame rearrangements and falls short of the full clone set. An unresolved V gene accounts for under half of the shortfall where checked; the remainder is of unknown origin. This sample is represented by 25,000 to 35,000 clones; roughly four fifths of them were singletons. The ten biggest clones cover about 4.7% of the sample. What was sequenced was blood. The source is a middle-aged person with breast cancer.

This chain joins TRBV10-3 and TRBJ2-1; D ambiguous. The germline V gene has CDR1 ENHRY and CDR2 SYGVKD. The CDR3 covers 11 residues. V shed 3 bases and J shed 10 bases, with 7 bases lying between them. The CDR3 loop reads CAISDGVEQFF. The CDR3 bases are TGTGCCATCAGTGATGGGGTCGAGCAGTTCTTC.

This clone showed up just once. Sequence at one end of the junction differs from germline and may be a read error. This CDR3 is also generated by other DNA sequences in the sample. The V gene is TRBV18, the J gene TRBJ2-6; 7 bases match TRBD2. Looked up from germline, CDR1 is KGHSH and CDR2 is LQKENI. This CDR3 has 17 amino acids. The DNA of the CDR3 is TGTGCCAGCTCATCCCTGGCGGGAGTAGGTGGGGCCAACGTCCTGACTTTT. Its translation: CASSSLAGVGGANVLTF.

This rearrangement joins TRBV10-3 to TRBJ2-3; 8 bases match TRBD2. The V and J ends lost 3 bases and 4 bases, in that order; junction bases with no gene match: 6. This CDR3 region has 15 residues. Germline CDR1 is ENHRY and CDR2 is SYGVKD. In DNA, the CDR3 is TGTGCCATCAGTGACGGGACTAGTGTTGCAGATACGCAGTATTTT. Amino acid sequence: CAISDGTSVADTQYF.

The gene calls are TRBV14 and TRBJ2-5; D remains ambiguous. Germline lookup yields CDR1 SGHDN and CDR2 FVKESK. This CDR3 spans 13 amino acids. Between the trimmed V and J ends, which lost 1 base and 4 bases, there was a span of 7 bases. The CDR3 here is CASSQVVTETQYF. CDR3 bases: TGTGCCAGCAGCCAAGTTGTAACAGAGACCCAGTACTTC.

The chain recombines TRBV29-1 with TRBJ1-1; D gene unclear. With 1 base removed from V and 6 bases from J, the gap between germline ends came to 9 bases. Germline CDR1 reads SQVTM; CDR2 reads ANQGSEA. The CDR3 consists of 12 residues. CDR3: CSVEAGIPEAFF. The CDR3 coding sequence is TGCAGCGTTGAAGCAGGTATCCCTGAAGCTTTCTTT.

Here the CDR3 DNA reads TGTGCCAGCAGCCGCACCGGGACAGGCAATCAGCCCCAGCATTTT. It is translated as CASSRTGTGNQPQHF. The chain recombines TRBV6-5 with TRBJ1-5; 7 positions match TRBD1. The ends lost 6 bases at V and 2 bases at J; junction bases unmatched: 7. Germline CDR1 and CDR2: MNHEY and SVGAGI. The CDR3 extends over 15 amino acids.

The CDR3 sequence: CASSLGGIRLSYGYTF. CDR3 coding DNA: TGTGCCAGCAGCCTCGGTGGCATTCGCTTGTCCTATGGCTACACCTTC. The J gene is TRBJ1-2, the V gene TRBV5-6; no clear D. The CDR3 spans 16 residues. Germline loops: CDR1 SGHDT, CDR2 YYEEEE. V lost 4 bases to trimming and J lost 4 bases, with 20 bases between them.

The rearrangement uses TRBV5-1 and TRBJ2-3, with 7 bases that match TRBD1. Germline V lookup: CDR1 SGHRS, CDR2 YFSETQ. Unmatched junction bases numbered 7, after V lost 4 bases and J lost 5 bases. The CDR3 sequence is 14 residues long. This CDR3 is CASSNTGVGDTQYF. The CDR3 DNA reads TGCGCCAGCAGCAATACAGGGGTTGGAGATACGCAGTATTTT. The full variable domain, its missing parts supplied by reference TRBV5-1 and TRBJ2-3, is KAGVTQTPRYLIKTRGQQVTLSCSPISGHRSVSWYQQTPGQGLQFLFEYFSETQRNKGNFPGRFSGRQFSNSRSEMNVSTLELGDSALYLCASSNTGVGDTQYFGPGTRLTVL.

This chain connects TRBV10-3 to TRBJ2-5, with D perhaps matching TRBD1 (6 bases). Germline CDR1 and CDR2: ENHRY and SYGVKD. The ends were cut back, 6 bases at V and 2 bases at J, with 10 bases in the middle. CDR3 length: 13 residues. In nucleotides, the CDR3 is TGTGCCATCAGGGACAGTAGTCAAGAGACCCAGTACTTC. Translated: CAIRDSSQETQYF.